This TCR beta chain is drawn from a study of T cell responses to AZD1222 COVID-19 vaccine (dated by TCRdb to the early 2020s). Study-wide context: TCR sequencing covered some 250 trial participants: about 210 given two doses of AZD1222 and 26 given two doses of MenACWY control vaccine. Trial participants were enrolled by age into subgroups of 18-55, 56-69 and 70-plus years, and roughly 150, 30 and 60 TCR-sequenced participants, respectively, were included in these subgroups. The investigation overall reported the following: In the small 56-69-year group, the increase in depth fell short of significance, most likely because of low power. Reportedly, close to half of the unique spike-specific TCRs recognized epitopes lying outside the regions that are mutated in the B.1.351 and B.1.1.7 variants. Because no day 14 peak-response samples were available, repertoires were characterized only after the peak T cell response. After two AZD1222 doses, spike-specific TCR breadth and depth were significantly higher than at day 0 and than in MenACWY recipients. Most participants were white British and females outnumbered males, and the authors suggested that clonal diversity may have been underestimated. The whole spike protein was spanned by vaccine-associated CD4 TCRs, and dominant responses were seen in regions 160-218 and 743-854. Conclusions about previously exposed vaccinees are limited, since just 6 or 7 AZD1222 recipients were seropositive for SARS-CoV-2 at baseline.

This clone has a single count. It lacks a known antigen. Base quality data are lacking; no much larger clone is found one base away. What this sample's time point label stands for: baseline before first vaccination. What the treatment or condition label conveys for this sample: meningococcal conjugate vaccine given as trial control. Vaccinee samples came from UK trials COV001 and COV002, including a single-blind randomized controlled phase 2/3 trial of AZD1222 (ChAdOx1 nCoV-19) in healthy adults. For TCRbeta chain sequencing, PBMC samples from trial participants were taken at day 0 and at day 28 after the second dose. The CDR3 regions of human TCRbeta chains were subjected to immunosequencing. Processing in the source paper ran as follows. Repertoire TCRs were checked for matches against a reference library of SARS-CoV-2-specific TCRs that had been generated using the MIRA antigen-specificity platform. Breadth meant the fraction of unique TCRs that were SARS-CoV-2-associated, whereas depth meant the fraction of total T cells that were SARS-CoV-2-associated. Using the MIRA data, each spike-specific TCR was assigned both to the spike region to which the TCR was reactive and to a CD4 or CD8 class. Log10-transformed breadth and depth values were compared by one-way ANOVA with Sidak's multiple comparisons tests. Drawn from immuneACCESS, this table holds only the in-frame rearrangements with V and J called that TCRdb kept. Clones are partly lost; checked studies trace under half to an unresolved V gene and leave the rest unexplained. V and J calls and clone size are given by that table; D and trimming were obtained from the DNA. This sample lists 95,000 to 120,000 clones; around 90% were detected once. Roughly 3% of the sample rests with the top ten.

Reading the germline V gene gives CDR1 MDHEN and CDR2 SYDVKM. Relative to germline, V is missing 8 bases and J is missing 4 bases, with 7 bases of the junction outside any gene match. Spanning cysteine to phenylalanine, the CDR3 consists of 13 amino acids. The DNA shown is the 39-base CDR3, in frame from base 1. The receptor was isolated from an adult in good health. The source was peripheral blood, collected on day 0 of MenACWY control vaccination. The rearranged chain carries TRBV28 and TRBJ1-1, with TRBD1 identical over 7 junction bases. The CDR3 corresponds to CASRPGGSTEAFF. The nucleotides read TGTGCCAGCCGACCAGGGGGTAGCACTGAAGCTTTCTTT.